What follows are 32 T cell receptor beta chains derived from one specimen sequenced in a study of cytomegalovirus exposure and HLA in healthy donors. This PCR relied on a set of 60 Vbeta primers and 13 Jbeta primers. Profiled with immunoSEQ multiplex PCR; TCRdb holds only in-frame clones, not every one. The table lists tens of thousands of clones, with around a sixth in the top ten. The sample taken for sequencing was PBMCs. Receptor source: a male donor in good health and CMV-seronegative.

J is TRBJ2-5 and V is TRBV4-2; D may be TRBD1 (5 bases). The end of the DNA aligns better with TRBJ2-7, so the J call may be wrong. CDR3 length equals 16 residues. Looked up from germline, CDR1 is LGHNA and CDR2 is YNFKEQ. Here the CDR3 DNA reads TGTGCCAGCAGCCAAGATCGAACAGGAGCAGCCTACGAGCAGTACTTC. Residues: CASSQDRTGAAYEQYF.

Here the CDR3 reads CASSQGLGKETQYF. Here the CDR3 DNA reads TGCGCCAGCAGCCAGGGACTGGGGAAAGAGACCCAGTACTTC. The chain employs TRBV4-3 and TRBJ2-5, with a weak D call TRBD2 (6 bases). In germline, CDR1 is LGHNA, CDR2 YSLEER. CDR3 length: 14 amino acids. The V end lost 3 bases, the J end lost 3 bases, and 11 bases lay between the germline ends.

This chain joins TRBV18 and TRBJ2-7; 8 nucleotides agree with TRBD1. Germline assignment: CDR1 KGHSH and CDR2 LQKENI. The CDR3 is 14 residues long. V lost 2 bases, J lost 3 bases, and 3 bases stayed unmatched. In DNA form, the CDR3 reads TGTGCCAGCTCACCAGGGACAGGTGACTACGAGCAGTACTTC. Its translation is CASSPGTGDYEQYF. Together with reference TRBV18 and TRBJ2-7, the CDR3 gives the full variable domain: NAGVMQNPRHLVRRRGQEARLRCSPMKGHSHVYWYRQLPEEGLKFMVYLQKENIIDESGMPKERFSAEFPKEGPSILRIQQVVRGDSAAYFCASSPGTGDYEQYFGPGTRLTVT.

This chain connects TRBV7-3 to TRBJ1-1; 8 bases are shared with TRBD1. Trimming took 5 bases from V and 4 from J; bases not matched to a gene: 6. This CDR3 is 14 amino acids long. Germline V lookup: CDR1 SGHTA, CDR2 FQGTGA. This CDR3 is CASSGQGPGTEAFF. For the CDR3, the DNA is TGTGCCAGCAGCGGACAGGGTCCGGGCACTGAAGCTTTCTTT.

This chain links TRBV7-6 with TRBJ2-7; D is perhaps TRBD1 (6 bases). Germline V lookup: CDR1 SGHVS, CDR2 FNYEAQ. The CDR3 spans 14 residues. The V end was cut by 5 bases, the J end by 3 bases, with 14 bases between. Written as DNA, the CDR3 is TGTGCCAGCAGCCTAACAACAGGGAACTACGAGCAGTACTTC. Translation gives CASSLTTGNYEQYF. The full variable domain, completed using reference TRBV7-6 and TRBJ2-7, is GAGVSQSPRYKVTKRGQDVALRCDPISGHVSLYWYRQALGQGPEFLTYFNYEAQQDKSGLPNDRFSAERPEGSISTLTIQRTEQRDSAMYRCASSLTTGNYEQYFGPGTRLTVT.

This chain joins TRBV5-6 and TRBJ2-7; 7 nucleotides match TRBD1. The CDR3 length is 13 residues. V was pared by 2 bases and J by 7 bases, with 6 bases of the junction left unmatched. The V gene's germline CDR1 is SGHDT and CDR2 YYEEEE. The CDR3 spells CASSFLGGQEQYF. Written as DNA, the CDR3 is TGTGCCAGCAGCTTTCTAGGGGGCCAGGAGCAGTACTTC.

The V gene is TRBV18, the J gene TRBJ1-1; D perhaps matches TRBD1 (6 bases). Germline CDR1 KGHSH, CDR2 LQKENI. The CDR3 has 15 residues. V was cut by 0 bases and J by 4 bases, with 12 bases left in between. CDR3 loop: CASSPPSGAVTEAFF. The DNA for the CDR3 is TGTGCCAGCTCACCACCGTCAGGGGCTGTCACTGAAGCTTTCTTT.

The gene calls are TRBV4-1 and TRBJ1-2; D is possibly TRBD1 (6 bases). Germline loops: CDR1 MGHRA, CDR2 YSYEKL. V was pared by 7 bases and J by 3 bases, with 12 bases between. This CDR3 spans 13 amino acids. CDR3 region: CASTGGADYGYTF. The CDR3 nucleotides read TGCGCCAGCACTGGGGGGGCGGACTATGGCTACACCTTC.

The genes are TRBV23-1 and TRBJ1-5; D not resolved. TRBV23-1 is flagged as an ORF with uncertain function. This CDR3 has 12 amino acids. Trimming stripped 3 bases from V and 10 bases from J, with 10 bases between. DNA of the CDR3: TGCGCCAGCAGTCATTGCCGGGGACCCCAGCATTTT. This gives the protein CASSHCRGPQHF.

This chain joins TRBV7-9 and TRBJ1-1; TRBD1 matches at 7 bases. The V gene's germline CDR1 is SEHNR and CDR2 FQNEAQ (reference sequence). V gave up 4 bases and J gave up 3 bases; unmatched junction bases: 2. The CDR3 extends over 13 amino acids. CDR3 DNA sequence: TGTGCCAGCAGCTCGGGACAGTACACTGAAGCTTTCTTT. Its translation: CASSSGQYTEAFF.

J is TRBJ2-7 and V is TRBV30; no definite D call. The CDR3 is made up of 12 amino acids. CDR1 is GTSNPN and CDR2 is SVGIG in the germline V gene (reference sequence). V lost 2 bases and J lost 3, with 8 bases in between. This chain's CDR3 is CAWSTTNYEQYF. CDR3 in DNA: TGTGCCTGGAGTACCACAAACTACGAGCAGTACTTC.

CDR3 DNA sequence: TGTGCCAGCAGCTTGGAGTCCCCGGGACTAGCGGGGGCCAATGAGCAGTTCTTC. Its translation: CASSLESPGLAGANEQFF. This chain joins TRBV5-4 and TRBJ2-1, with 14 positions matching TRBD2. Germline CDR1 is SGHNT and CDR2 is YYREEE (reference sequence). Trimming at V came to 0 bases and at J to 6 bases, leaving 8 bases not matched to a gene. CDR3 length equals 18 residues.

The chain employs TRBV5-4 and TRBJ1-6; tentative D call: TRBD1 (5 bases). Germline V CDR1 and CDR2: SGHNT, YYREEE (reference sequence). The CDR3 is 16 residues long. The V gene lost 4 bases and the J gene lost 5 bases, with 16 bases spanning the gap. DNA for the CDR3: TGTGCCAGCAGCCGCGGGACCGGGGGAAATAATTCACCCCTCCACTTT. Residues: CASSRGTGGNNSPLHF.

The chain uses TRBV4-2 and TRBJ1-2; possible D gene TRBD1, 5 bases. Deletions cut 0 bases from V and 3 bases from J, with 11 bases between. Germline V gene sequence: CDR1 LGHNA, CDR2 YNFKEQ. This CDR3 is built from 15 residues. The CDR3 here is CASSQDVQVYYGYTF. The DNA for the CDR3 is TGTGCCAGCAGCCAAGACGTACAGGTATACTATGGCTACACCTTC.

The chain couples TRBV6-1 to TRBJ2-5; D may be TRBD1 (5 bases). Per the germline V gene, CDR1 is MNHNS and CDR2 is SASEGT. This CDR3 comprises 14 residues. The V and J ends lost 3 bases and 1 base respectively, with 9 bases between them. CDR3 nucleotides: TGTGCCAGCAGTGAGCAGGGTCCCCAAGAGACCCAGTACTTC. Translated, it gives CASSEQGPQETQYF.

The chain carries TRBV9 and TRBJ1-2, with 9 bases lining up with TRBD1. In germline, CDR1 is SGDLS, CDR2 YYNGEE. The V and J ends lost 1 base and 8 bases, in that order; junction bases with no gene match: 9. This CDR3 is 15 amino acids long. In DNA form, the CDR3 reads TGTGCCAGCAGCGTAACCGGGACAGGGTACGGAGGCTACACCTTC. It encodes CASSVTGTGYGGYTF.

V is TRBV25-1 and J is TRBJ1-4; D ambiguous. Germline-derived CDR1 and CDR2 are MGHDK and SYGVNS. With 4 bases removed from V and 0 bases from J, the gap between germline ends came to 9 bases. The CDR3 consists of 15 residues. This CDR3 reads CASSGRQTTNEKLFF. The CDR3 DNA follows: TGTGCCAGCAGTGGTAGACAAACAACTAATGAAAAACTGTTTTTT.

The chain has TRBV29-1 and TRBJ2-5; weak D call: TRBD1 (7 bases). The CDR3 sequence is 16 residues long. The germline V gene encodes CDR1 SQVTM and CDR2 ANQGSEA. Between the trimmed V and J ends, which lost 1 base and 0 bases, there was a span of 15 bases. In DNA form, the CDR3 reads TGCAGCGTTGAAGGTGGGGCAGGGGGGTACCAAGAGACCCAGTACTTC. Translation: CSVEGGAGGYQETQYF.

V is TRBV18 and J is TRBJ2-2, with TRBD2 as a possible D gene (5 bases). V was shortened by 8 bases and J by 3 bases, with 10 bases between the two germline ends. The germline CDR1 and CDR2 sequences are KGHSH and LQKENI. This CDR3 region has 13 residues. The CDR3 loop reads CASRTSYTGELFF. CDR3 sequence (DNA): TGTGCCAGCAGAACTAGTTACACCGGGGAGCTGTTTTTT.

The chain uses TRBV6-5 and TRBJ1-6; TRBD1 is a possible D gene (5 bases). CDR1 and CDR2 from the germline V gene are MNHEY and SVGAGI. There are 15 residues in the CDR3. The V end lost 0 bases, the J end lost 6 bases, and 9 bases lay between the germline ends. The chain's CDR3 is CASSYSSGLNSPLHF. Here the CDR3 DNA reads TGTGCCAGCAGTTACTCGTCAGGGCTTAATTCACCCCTCCACTTT.

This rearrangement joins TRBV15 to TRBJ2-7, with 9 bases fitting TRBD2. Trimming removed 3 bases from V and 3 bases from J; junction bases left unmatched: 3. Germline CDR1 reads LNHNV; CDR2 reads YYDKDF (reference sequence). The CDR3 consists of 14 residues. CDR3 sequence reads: CATSRGAGGYEQYF. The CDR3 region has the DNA TGTGCCACCAGCAGGGGAGCGGGGGGCTACGAGCAGTACTTC.

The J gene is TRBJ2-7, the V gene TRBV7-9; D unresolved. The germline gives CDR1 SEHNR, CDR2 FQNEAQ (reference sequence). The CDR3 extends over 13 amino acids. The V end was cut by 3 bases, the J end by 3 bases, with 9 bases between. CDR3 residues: CASSLRAGYEQYF. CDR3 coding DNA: TGTGCCAGCAGCTTGCGAGCAGGCTACGAGCAGTACTTC.

The CDR3 spells CASGTTYNEQFF. The CDR3 bases are TGTGCTAGTGGGACTACATACAATGAGCAGTTCTTC. This chain links TRBV12-5 with TRBJ2-1; possible D gene TRBD2, 5 bases. The germline CDR1 and CDR2 sequences are LGHNT and FRNRAP. Trimming shortened V by 6 bases and J by 4 bases, and 7 bases separated the two germline ends. This CDR3 has 12 residues.

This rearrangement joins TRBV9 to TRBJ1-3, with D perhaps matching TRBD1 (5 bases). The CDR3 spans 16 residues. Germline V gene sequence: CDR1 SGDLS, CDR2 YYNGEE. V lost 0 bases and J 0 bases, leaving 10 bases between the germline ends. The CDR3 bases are TGTGCCAGCAGCGTAGATCAGGGATCCTCTGGAAACACCATATATTTT. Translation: CASSVDQGSSGNTIYF.

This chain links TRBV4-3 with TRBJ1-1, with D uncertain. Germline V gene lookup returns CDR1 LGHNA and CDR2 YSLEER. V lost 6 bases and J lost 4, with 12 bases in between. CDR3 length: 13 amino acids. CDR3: CASSRAGGTEAFF. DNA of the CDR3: TGCGCCAGCAGTCGCGCGGGAGGCACTGAAGCTTTCTTT.

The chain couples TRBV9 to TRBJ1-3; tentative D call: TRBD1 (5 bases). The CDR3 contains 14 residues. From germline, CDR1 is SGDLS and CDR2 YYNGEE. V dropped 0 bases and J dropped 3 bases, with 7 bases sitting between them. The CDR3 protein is CASSVVGDGNTIYF. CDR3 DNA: TGTGCCAGCAGCGTAGTAGGGGATGGAAACACCATATATTTT.

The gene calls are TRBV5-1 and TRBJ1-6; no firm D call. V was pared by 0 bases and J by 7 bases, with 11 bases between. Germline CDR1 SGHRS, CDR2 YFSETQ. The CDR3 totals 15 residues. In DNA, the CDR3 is TGCGCCAGCAGCTTGGCGAAAACAGACAATTCACCCCTCCACTTT. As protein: CASSLAKTDNSPLHF.

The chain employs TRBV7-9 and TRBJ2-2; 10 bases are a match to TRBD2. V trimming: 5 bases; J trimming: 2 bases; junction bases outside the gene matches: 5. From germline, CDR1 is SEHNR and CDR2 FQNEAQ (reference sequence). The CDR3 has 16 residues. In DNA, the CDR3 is TGTGCCAGCAGCCCCGGACTAGCGGAAAACACCGGGGAGCTGTTTTTT. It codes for CASSPGLAENTGELFF. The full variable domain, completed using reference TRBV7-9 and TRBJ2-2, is DTGVSQNPRHKITKRGQNVTFRCDPISEHNRLYWYRQTLGQGPEFLTYFQNEAQLEKSRLLSDRFSAERPKGSFSTLEIQRTEQGDSAMYLCASSPGLAENTGELFFGEGSRLTVL.

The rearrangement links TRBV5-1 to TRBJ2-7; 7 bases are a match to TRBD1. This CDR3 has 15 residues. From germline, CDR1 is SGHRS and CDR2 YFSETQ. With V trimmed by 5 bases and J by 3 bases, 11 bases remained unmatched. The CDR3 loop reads CASRYNDRAIYEQYF. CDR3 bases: TGCGCCAGCAGATATAATGACAGGGCGATCTACGAGCAGTACTTC.

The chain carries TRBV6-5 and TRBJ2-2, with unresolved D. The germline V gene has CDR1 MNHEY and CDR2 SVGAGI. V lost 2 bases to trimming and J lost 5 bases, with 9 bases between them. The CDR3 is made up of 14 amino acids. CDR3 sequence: CASSYVPLTGELFF. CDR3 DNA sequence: TGTGCCAGCAGTTACGTCCCTTTAACCGGGGAGCTGTTTTTT.

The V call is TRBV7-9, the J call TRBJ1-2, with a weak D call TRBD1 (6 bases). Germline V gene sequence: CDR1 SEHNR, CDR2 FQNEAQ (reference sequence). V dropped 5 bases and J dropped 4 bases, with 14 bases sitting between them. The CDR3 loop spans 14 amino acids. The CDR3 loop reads CASSPTGEGYGYTF. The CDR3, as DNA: TGTGCCAGCAGCCCGACAGGAGAAGGCTATGGCTACACCTTC.

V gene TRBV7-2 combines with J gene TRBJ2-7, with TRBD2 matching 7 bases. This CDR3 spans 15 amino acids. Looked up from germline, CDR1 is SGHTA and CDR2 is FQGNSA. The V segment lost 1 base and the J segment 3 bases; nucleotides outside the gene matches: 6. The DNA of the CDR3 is TGTGCCAGCAGCTTAGAGGCAGCGGGGCTCTACGAGCAGTACTTC. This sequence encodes CASSLEAAGLYEQYF.